This T cell receptor beta chain was observed in a study of T cells after yellow fever vaccination. At the level of the study: The fractions with low cell numbers were processed using SMART-Seq v4 Ultra Low Input.

Study-level findings and limits: On re-exposure, the response was weaker but peaked faster, at day 5 versus 15.

TCRdb re-derived calls from the 5' RACE reads in MiXCR, one entry per CDR3 protein. The table includes around 610,000 distinct CDR3 sequences, around an eighth detected once. This clonotype has only a few counts. The antigen remains undetermined. The CDR3 runs to 12 residues. V shed 1 base and J shed 7 bases, with 7 bases lying between them. Per germline, CDR1 SGHDN and CDR2 FVKESK. The source was PBMCs, collected on the day of the yellow fever booster vaccination. V usage is TRBV14 and J usage is TRBJ1-1; no clear D. The origin of this receptor is a man aged 25 to 40 who received the YFV17D yellow fever vaccine. The CDR3 spells CASSQASGEAFF. The CDR3 nucleotides are TGTGCCAGCAGCCAAGCCTCAGGTGAAGCTTTCTTT.